This entry describes one TCR beta chain. This specimen comes from a study of blood T cell repertoires in COVID-19. Study-wide context: From T cells, B-cell-depleted T cells, or PBMCs came the material, which was cDNA or gDNA.

Some clones are missing from TCRdb's copy, which holds only in-frame ones; the method was immunoSEQ multiplex PCR. Among around 72,000 clones, approximately 89% were seen once, and the ten largest hold 6% to 7%. V gave up 7 bases and J gave up 0 bases; unmatched junction bases: 11. The CDR3 has 18 residues. Germline lookup yields CDR1 LNHDA and CDR2 SQIVND (reference sequence). Sequencing used peripheral blood. V usage is TRBV19 and J usage is TRBJ2-2, with TRBD1 matching 10 bases. This TCR was sampled from a woman aged 70-85 years with acute or convalescent COVID-19. DNA of the CDR3: TGTGCCAGTATCCCGGGACAGGGGACTCGGTCGAACACCGGGGAGCTGTTTTTT. Amino acid sequence: CASIPGQGTRSNTGELFF.